This T cell receptor beta chain came from a study of cytomegalovirus exposure and HLA in healthy donors. Broader study findings: It was assumed in the presence/absence analyses that sequencing depth was roughly uniform across donors.

The CDR3 runs 12 residues. CDR1 SNHLY and CDR2 FYNNEI come from the germline V gene. Regarding this clone: Its antigen is not identified.

Primers for the PCR totalled 60 Vbeta and 13 Jbeta. TCRdb's table, derived via immunoSEQ multiplex PCR, lists solely in-frame clones and lacks some. The sample has about 110,000 clones, around four fifths seen once. Sequencing was done on a sample of PBMCs. This chain joins TRBV2 and TRBJ2-5; 9 nucleotides match TRBD2. The source is a man aged 30 to 45 in good health and CMV-seronegative. CDR3 coding DNA: TGTGCTCAGCGGGGGGCCCAAGAGACCCAGTACTTC. Translation: CAQRGAQETQYF.